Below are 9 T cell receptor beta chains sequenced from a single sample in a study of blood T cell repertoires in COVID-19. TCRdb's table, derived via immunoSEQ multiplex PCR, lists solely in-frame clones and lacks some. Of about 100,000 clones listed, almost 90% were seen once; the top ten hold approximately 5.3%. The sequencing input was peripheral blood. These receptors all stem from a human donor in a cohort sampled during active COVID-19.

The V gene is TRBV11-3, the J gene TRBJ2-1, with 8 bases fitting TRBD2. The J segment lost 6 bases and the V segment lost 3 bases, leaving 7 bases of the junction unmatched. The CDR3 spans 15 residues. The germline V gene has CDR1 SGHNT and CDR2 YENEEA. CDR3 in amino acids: CASSLEAGVGNEQFF. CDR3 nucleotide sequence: TGTGCCAGCAGCTTGGAAGCGGGAGTAGGCAATGAGCAGTTCTTC.

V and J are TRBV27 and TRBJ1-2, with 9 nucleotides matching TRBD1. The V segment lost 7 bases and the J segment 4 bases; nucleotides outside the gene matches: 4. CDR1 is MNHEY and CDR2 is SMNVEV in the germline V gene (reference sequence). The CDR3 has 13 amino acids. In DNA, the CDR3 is TGTGCCAGCACCGGACAGGGGAGCTATGGCTACACCTTC. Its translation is CASTGQGSYGYTF.

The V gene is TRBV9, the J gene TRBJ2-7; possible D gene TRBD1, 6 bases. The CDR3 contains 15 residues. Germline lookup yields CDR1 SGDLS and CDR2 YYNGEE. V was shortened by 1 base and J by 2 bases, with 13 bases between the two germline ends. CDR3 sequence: CASSVFTGTTYEQYF. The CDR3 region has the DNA TGTGCCAGCAGCGTATTTACAGGGACGACCTACGAGCAGTACTTC.

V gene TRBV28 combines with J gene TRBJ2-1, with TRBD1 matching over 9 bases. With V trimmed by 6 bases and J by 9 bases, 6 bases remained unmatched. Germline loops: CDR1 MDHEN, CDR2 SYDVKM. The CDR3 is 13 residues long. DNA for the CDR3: TGTGCCAGCAGGTTACAGGGGGCAGGTGAGCAGTTCTTC. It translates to CASRLQGAGEQFF.

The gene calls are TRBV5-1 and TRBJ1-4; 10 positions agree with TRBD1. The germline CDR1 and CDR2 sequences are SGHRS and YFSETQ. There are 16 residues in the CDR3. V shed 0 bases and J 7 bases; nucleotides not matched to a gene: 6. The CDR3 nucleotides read TGCGCCAGCAGCTTGGGAGCCGGGACAGGGGCTGAAAAACTGTTTTTT. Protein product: CASSLGAGTGAEKLFF. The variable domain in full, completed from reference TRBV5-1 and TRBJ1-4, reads KAGVTQTPRYLIKTRGQQVTLSCSPISGHRSVSWYQQTPGQGLQFLFEYFSETQRNKGNFPGRFSGRQFSNSRSEMNVSTLELGDSALYLCASSLGAGTGAEKLFFGSGTQLSVL.

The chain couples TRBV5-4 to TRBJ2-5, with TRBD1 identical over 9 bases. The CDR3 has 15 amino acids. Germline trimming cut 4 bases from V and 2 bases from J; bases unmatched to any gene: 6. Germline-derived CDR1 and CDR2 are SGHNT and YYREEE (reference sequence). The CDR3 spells CASSGGGTGQETQYF. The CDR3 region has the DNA TGTGCCAGCAGCGGGGGGGGGACAGGGCAAGAGACCCAGTACTTC.

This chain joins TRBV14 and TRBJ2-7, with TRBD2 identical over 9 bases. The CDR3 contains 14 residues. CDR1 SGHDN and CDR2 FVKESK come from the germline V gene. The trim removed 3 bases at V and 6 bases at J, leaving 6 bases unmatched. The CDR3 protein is CASSQSGTSSEQYF. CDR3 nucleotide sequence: TGTGCCAGCAGCCAGTCCGGGACTAGCAGCGAGCAGTACTTC.

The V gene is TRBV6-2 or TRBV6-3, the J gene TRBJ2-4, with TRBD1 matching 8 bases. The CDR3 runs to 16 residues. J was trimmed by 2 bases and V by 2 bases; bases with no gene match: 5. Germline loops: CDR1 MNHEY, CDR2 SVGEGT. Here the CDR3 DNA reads TGTGCCAGCAGTTACGTCGCAGGGGGCCCCAAAAACATTCAGTACTTC. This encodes CASSYVAGGPKNIQYF.

DNA of the CDR3: TGTGCCAGCAGCTCAAACCTCAGGGGATTGAACACTGAAGCTTTCTTT. It codes for CASSSNLRGLNTEAFF. The chain recombines TRBV5-8 with TRBJ1-1, with D perhaps matching TRBD1 (6 bases). The CDR3 has 16 amino acids. V lost 3 bases to trimming and J lost 0 bases, with 15 bases between them. Germline V gene data show CDR1 as SGHTS and CDR2 as YDEGEE.